Described below is a single T cell receptor (beta chain) sequence and its context. Which antigen it targets is not known. It has no much larger one-base neighbor in the sample; base qualities were not kept. The library was built by means of the immunoSEQ multiplex PCR assay. DNA from the cultured and isolated CD4+ T cells underwent TCR beta CDR3 sequencing. The authors' pipeline ran thus. Non-productive TCR sequences were removed and reads were trimmed to the CDR3 region, keeping CDR3s of at least 7 amino acids. The MANAFEST web app was used to identify antigen-specific clonotypes by comparing expansion in peptide wells with expansion in reference cultures. To be called positive, a clone needed expansion at FDR<0.05 compared with the reference and with all other wells, an odds ratio greater than 5, and a frequency greater than 0.1% in two replicate wells. Clonotypes significantly expanded in SARS-CoV-2 spike wells and in at least one common cold coronavirus spike condition were defined as cross-reactive. Using the stringdist R package, CDR3 similarity was measured by Levenshtein distance, and unrooted trees were constructed with ape in R 3.6.1. The clones in this table, taken by TCRdb from immuneACCESS, are in-frame only. Not every clone is retained; where verified, under half of the shortfall comes from an unresolved V gene, and the cause of the rest is unknown. Clone size and the V and J calls come from that table; the DNA yielded D and trimming. This sample is represented by around 70,000 clones; around 77% of them were singletons. In total, the top ten clones hold around 2.1% of the sample.

After more than nine days of culture, CD4+ T cells were isolated with the EasySep CD4+ T cell isolation kit. Negative nucleocapsid antibody results before and after vaccination confirmed that the healthy vaccine recipients had no prior SARS-CoV-2 infection. On days 3 and 7, half of the culture medium was replaced with fresh IL-2-containing medium. Unless noted otherwise, every peptide stimulation condition was cultured in triplicate wells. PBMC were separated from whole blood using Ficoll-Paque Plus gradient centrifugation and were then either cryopreserved at -140C or used fresh. The QIAamp micro DNA kit was used to extract genomic DNA from the cultured CD4+ T cells. The data stem from a study of vaccination effects on CD4 cells after COVID-19 (dated by TCRdb to between 2021 and 2023). Some background on the complete study: To identify antigen-specific CD4+ T cell clonotypes by their expansion, the ViraFEST assay first stimulated PBMC with viral peptide pools and then applied TCR sequencing. Two doses of either the BNT162b2 or the mRNA-1273 mRNA SARS-CoV-2 vaccine were administered to participants. Around 2.1 million PBMC per well were cultured with about 10 ug/ml peptides in IMDM containing approximately 4.6% human AB serum, 8.5 to 10 IU/ml IL-2 and gentamicin. SARS-CoV-2 spike-specific CD4+ TCR repertoires from before and after mRNA vaccination were compared in COVID-19 convalescent patients and in infection-naive vaccine recipients. A total of some eleven COVID-19 convalescent patients and a few SARS-CoV-2-naive healthy vaccine recipients were included in the full study. The Oncomine TCR Beta short-read assay on an Illumina iSeq 100 was used to sequence cultures from other donors in the study.

CDR1 and CDR2 are drawn from the germline V gene: SGHTA, FQGNSA. V lost 3 bases and J lost 1 base; the stretch between them is 9 bases long. The CDR3 measures 14 amino acids from cysteine to phenylalanine. The kept DNA is CDR3 alone, 42 bases in frame from the first base. The investigation overall reported the following: The study was limited by a small number of convalescent patients, and early post-infection timepoints were lacking. At late post-vaccination timepoints, both infection-induced and vaccine-induced clones showed marked clonal contraction, consistent with waning T cell responses. In healthy vaccine recipients, vaccine-induced clones were almost all SARS-CoV-2 mono-reactive, with only 1 of 255 being cross-reactive with common cold coronaviruses.

Sequenced here: CD4+ T cells from PBMCs cultured without peptide, sampled before COVID-19 vaccination. Rearrangement joined TRBV7-2 to TRBJ1-1, with the D gene too uncertain to name. The receptor was isolated from a human donor who received a COVID-19 vaccine. The encoded CDR3 is CASSFLPENTEAFF. The sequenced DNA: TGTGCCAGCAGCTTTCTCCCAGAGAACACTGAAGCTTTCTTT.